This T cell receptor beta chain appears in the sequencing data of a study of blood T cell repertoires in COVID-19. Looking at the study overall: Samples came from the United States, Italy and Spain, spanning acute and convalescent COVID-19. PBMCs, B-cell-depleted T cells, or T cells provided the cDNA or gDNA that made up the material.

V dropped 4 bases and J dropped 5 bases, with 17 bases sitting between them. CDR3 size: 16 residues. From germline, CDR1 is SGHAT and CDR2 FQNNGV. Original processing methods: Scientists estimated how many nucleated cells there were by amplifying reference gene primers. Clones were read by immunoSEQ multiplex PCR, and TCRdb kept only the in-frame ones, dropping some. V and J calls and clone size are given by that table; D and trimming were obtained from the DNA. Of approximately 97,000 clones in the sample, approximately 84% were seen once. V is TRBV11-2 and J is TRBJ1-4; D is possibly TRBD1 (5 bases). The material sequenced was peripheral blood. The clonotype comes from a man aged 35-49 years with active or convalescent COVID-19. CDR3 in amino acids: CASSSGGGKWNEKLFF. CDR3 nucleotide sequence: TGTGCCAGCAGCTCCGGGGGGGGGAAGTGGAATGAAAAACTGTTTTTT.